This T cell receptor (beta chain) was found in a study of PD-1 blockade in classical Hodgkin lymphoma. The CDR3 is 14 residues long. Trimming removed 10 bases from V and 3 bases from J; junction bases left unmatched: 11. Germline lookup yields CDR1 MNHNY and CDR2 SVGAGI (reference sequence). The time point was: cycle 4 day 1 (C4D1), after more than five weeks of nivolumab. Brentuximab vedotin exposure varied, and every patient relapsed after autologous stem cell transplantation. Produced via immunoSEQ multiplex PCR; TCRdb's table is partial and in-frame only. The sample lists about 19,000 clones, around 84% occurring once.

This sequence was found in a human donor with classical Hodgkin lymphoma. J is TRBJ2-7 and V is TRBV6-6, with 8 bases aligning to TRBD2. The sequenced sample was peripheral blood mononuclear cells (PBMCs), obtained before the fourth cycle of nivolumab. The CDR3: CAIRVGGADYEQYF. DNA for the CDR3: TGTGCCATTCGGGTCGGGGGGGCAGACTACGAGCAGTACTTC.